This T cell receptor (beta chain) was sequenced for a study of T cells in localized non-small cell lung cancer (dated by TCRdb to the early 2020s). In terms of the full investigation: The study examined T cell repertoires in a few hundred patients with early-stage NSCLC and compared tumors with uninvolved tumor-adjacent lungs. All 250 or so NSCLC patients in the cohort were treatment-naive and had localized lung tumors that were resected. The mean age of the NSCLC patients was under 70 years, with 120 to 150 men and 107 women.

TCR beta CDR3 regions were sequenced from DNA using the immunoSEQ Assay. The authors' analysis ran thus. To compute T cell density, TCR beta template counts were normalized to usable DNA, which was estimated by amplifying housekeeping genes. Using the preseqR package, richness was estimated by extrapolating to 120,000 templates for tissue samples and 400,000 templates for PBMC samples. Clonality was defined by subtracting Pielou's evenness from one. To identify tissue-enriched TCRs, differential abundance testing was run on productive amino-acid clonotypes with a minimum total count of 5 and an alpha of 0.1. The Jaccard Index and the Morisita Overlap Index were used to measure how much the repertoires overlapped between compartments. GLIPH grouped TCR beta CDR3s together with public tetramer-defined viral CDR3s, and a viral motif had to include at least three viral sequences and also show V-gene enrichment. TCRdb took over this immuneACCESS table, retaining in-frame rearrangements with V and J assigned. Such tables are incomplete; in checked studies, under half of the missing clones stem from an unresolved V gene, and the remainder is unexplained. V and J calls and clone size come straight from that table; D and trimming were deduced from the DNA. In all, the sample holds tens of thousands of clones, and about four fifths of those were seen once. The ten biggest clones cover over 30% of the sample.

On the study overall, not on this receptor specifically: A median of roughly 58 of the top 100 tumor clones were detected in paired uninvolved adjacent lung, and around 30 of these tumor clones were also found among the top 100 clones of the paired uninvolved adjacent lung. Because the study design was exploratory, TCR variables were selected using unadjusted p-values without false-discovery rate correction. Because multi-region tumor sequencing was not done, intratumor heterogeneity could not be ruled out. Longer overall survival was associated with higher blood T cell density, whereas shorter survival was associated with higher adjacent-lung clonality. The highest T cell clonality was observed in uninvolved tumor-adjacent lung, where clonality exceeded that of tumor, suggesting that antigenic responses were more focused in uninvolved tumor-adjacent lung.

A remark on this clone: Its antigen remains undetermined. No quality values exist for individual bases; no much larger clone is one base distant.

At diagnosis, peripheral blood, uninvolved tumor-adjacent lung and tumor were collected and were preserved as a mix of fresh-frozen and FFPE material. Blood samples were analyzed as peripheral blood mononuclear cells for TCR repertoire profiling. For CDR1 and CDR2, the germline V gene lists SGHNT and YENEEA. The CDR3 starts with the cysteine, ends with the phenylalanine, and has 13 residues. This entry keeps only the CDR3 DNA: 39 bases, framed from base 1. V gives up 0 bases and J gives up 3 bases, and the segment between their germline ends measures 5 bases. This TCR was recovered from a woman aged 40-69 years with stage II squamous cell lung carcinoma. The rearranged segments are TRBV11-3 and TRBJ1-1; the D gene identity is not certain. Specimen: PBMCs, collected before any cancer treatment. The encoded CDR3 is CASSLELHTEAFF. The bases read TGTGCCAGCAGCTTAGAGTTACACACTGAAGCTTTCTTT.